This TCR beta chain derives from a study of T cells after yellow fever vaccination. Germline values: CDR1 MNHEY, CDR2 SVGAGI. The CDR3 is made up of 15 amino acids. The V and J ends lost 5 bases and 7 bases, in that order; junction bases with no gene match: 8. As TCR cDNA was made by 5'RACE template switching, a universal primer site and UMIs were added. In TCRdb, the 5' RACE reads were re-called with MiXCR into one record per CDR3 protein. The sample consists of approximately 250,000 distinct CDR3 sequences, 5.2% of them appearing once. This material consisted of CD4+ T cells sorted from PBMCs, taken on the day of the yellow fever booster vaccination. The origin of this receptor is a man between 18 and 35 years old who received the YFV17D yellow fever vaccine. This chain links TRBV6-5 with TRBJ1-6; TRBD1 matches 7 bases. This CDR3 is CASSTAGTANSPLHF. CDR3 bases: TGTGCCAGCAGTACCGCCGGGACAGCAAATTCACCCCTCCACTTT.